The 12 T cell receptor beta chains reported below all come from one sample, sequenced in a study of OX40 agonist ivuxolimab in advanced cancers. Clones were sequenced by immunoSEQ multiplex PCR, and TCRdb holds only the in-frame ones, with some missing. The data hold 100,000 to 150,000 clones, with 85% to 95% observed a single time. Sample: CD4+ or CD8+ T cells sorted from blood, taken in a trial of the OX40 agonist ivuxolimab. All receptors derive from an adult with an advanced solid tumor such as melanoma, head and neck, liver or kidney cancer.

This sequence joins TRBV19 and TRBJ1-1, with D possibly TRBD1 on 5 matching bases. V was trimmed by 7 bases and J by 4 bases, leaving 13 bases between them. The CDR3 has 13 amino acids. CDR1 is LNHDA, CDR2 SQIVND, per germline (reference sequence). CDR3 protein: CASKGLRGTEAFF. Written as DNA, the CDR3 is TGTGCCAGTAAGGGGCTTCGGGGCACTGAAGCTTTCTTT.

This chain links TRBV9 with TRBJ2-1; 9 positions match TRBD2. CDR1 SGDLS and CDR2 YYNGEE come from the germline V gene. The CDR3 totals 16 residues. J was trimmed by 3 bases and V by 4 bases; bases with no gene match: 8. CDR3 sequence reads: CASSPSRLADYNEQFF. In DNA, the CDR3 is TGTGCCAGCAGCCCCAGTAGACTAGCGGACTACAATGAGCAGTTCTTC.

The V and J genes are TRBV7-9 and TRBJ1-3, with 8 bases aligning to TRBD1. This CDR3 is 13 amino acids long. Looked up from germline, CDR1 is SEHNR and CDR2 is FQNEAQ (reference sequence). V trimming: 6 bases; J trimming: 4 bases; junction bases outside the gene matches: 2. The CDR3 coding sequence is TGTGCCAGCAGGACAGGGGTCGGAAACACCATATATTTT. This gives the protein CASRTGVGNTIYF.

With regard to this clone: One end of the junction does not line up with germline, which may come from a read error. The chain has TRBV18 and TRBJ2-5, with TRBD1 matching 8 bases. Germline CDR1 is KGHSH and CDR2 is LQKENI. The CDR3 spans 16 residues. The CDR3 region has the DNA TGTGCCAGCTCGCCACGGACAGGGAACTCCCAAGAGACCCAGTACTTC. This translates into CASSPRTGNSQETQYF.

The V and J genes are TRBV9 and TRBJ1-1; 7 bases fit TRBD1. Trimming at V came to 0 bases and at J to 11 bases, leaving 7 bases not matched to a gene. The CDR3 contains 13 residues. CDR1 SGDLS and CDR2 YYNGEE come from the germline V gene. The CDR3 DNA is TGTGCCAGCAGCGTAGAATCGGGACAGTTGGCTTTCTTT. This encodes CASSVESGQLAFF.

This clone was seen just once. The chain has TRBV15 and TRBJ2-1, with D perhaps TRBD1 (7 bases). The germline V gene encodes CDR1 LNHNV and CDR2 YYDKDF (reference sequence). This CDR3 spans 16 amino acids. The ends were cut back, 3 bases at V and 7 bases at J, with 19 bases in the middle. The CDR3 region has the DNA TGTGCCACCAGCAGGAGTGGACCTTCAGGGGGGAATGAGCAGTTCTTC. Amino acids: CATSRSGPSGGNEQFF.

J is TRBJ2-7 and V is TRBV18, with 7 positions matching TRBD2. Germline V gene sequence: CDR1 KGHSH, CDR2 LQKENI. Germline trimming cut 0 bases from V and 4 bases from J; bases unmatched to any gene: 9. The CDR3 spans 16 residues. Here the CDR3 reads CASSPPGTGGFYEQYF. In DNA form, the CDR3 reads TGTGCCAGCTCACCACCTGGAACGGGGGGATTTTACGAGCAGTACTTC.

The chain has TRBV28 and TRBJ1-5, with 7 bases identical to TRBD1. Germline V gives CDR1 MDHEN, CDR2 SYDVKM. V shed 8 bases and J 3 bases; nucleotides not matched to a gene: 4. CDR3 length equals 13 residues. The CDR3 nucleotides are TGTGCCAGCGACGGGACAGACAATCAGCCCCAGCATTTT. This sequence encodes CASDGTDNQPQHF.

The chain uses TRBV7-8 and TRBJ2-1; D gene unclear. Germline loops: CDR1 SGHVS, CDR2 FQNEAQ. The CDR3 runs to 15 residues. Trimming left V 1 base short and J 0 bases short, with 7 bases between. CDR3 DNA: TGTGCCAGCAGCTTAGGGGTGAGCTCCTACAATGAGCAGTTCTTC. Translating it yields CASSLGVSSYNEQFF.

The chain uses TRBV5-1 and TRBJ1-1, with 7 bases identical to TRBD1. J lost 1 base, V lost 3 bases, and 9 bases had no gene match. The CDR3 runs to 16 residues. CDR1 and CDR2 (germline): SGHRS, YFSETQ. This CDR3 reads CASSSTWTGRNTEAFF. As DNA, the CDR3 is TGCGCCAGCAGCTCGACCTGGACAGGAAGGAACACTGAAGCTTTCTTT.

The V call is TRBV18, the J call TRBJ1-1, with 9 bases identical to TRBD1. J gave up 5 bases and V 4 bases, and 11 bases lay outside the gene matches. There are 16 residues in the CDR3. Germline assignment: CDR1 KGHSH and CDR2 LQKENI. CDR3 DNA sequence: TGTGCCAGCTCACAAACTCTATCGACAGGGGGGACTGAAGCTTTCTTT. It yields the protein CASSQTLSTGGTEAFF. Combining the CDR3 with reference TRBV18 and TRBJ1-1 gives the whole variable domain NAGVMQNPRHLVRRRGQEARLRCSPMKGHSHVYWYRQLPEEGLKFMVYLQKENIIDESGMPKERFSAEFPKEGPSILRIQQVVRGDSAAYFCASSQTLSTGGTEAFFGQGTRLTVV.

CDR3 sequence (DNA): TGTGCCAGCAGCCCCCCCTTGGGGACTAGCTACGAGCAGTACTTC. Residues: CASSPPLGTSYEQYF. The chain uses TRBV28 and TRBJ2-7; 8 nucleotides line up with TRBD2. This CDR3 has 15 residues. Germline values: CDR1 MDHEN, CDR2 SYDVKM. V gave up 6 bases and J gave up 3 bases; unmatched junction bases: 10.